This entry describes one TCR beta chain. Its antigen remains unidentified. The sample comes from a study of T cells expressing NK-cell markers. Study background: One of the eight sequenced donors was seronegative, whereas the other seven were HCMV-seropositive. Study-wide findings and caveats: The study found dominant NKG2C+ clonotypes at about 1.0-7.0% of CD8+ T cells in roughly six donors. These clonotypes additionally ranked first within the CD3+CD56-NKG2C+ fraction of a few donors.

Looked up from germline, CDR1 is DFQATT and CDR2 is SNEGSKA (reference sequence). The length of the CDR3 is 17 residues. TCRdb reprocessed the 5' RACE reads, keeping one entry per CDR3 protein, no DNA. The sample table includes some 410,000 distinct CDR3 sequences. The chain employs TRBV20-1 and TRBJ2-3; TCRdb indicates TRBD1, and absent DNA this call remains unverified. The sample consisted of blood T cells: a sorted CD56 or NKG2C T cell subset, CD4+ or CD8+ T cells, or bulk PBMC T cells (not recorded which). This clonotype originated in a woman aged 18 to 75 in good health. CDR3 sequence reads: CSARVLDRDLGTDTQYF.